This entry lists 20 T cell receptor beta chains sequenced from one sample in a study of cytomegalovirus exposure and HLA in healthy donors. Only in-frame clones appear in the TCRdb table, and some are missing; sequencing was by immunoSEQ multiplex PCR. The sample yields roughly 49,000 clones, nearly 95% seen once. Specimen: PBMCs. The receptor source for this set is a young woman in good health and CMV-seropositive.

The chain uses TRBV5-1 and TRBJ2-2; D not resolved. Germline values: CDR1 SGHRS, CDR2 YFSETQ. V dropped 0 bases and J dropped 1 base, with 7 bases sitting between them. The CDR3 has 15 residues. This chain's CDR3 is CASSLVARNTGELFF. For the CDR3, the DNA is TGCGCCAGCAGCTTGGTCGCGCGGAACACCGGGGAGCTGTTTTTT.

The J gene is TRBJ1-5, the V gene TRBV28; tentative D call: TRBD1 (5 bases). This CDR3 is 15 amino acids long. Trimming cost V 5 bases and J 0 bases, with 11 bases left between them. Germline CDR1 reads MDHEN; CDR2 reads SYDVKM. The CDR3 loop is CASSRPTASNQPQHF. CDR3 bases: TGTGCCAGCAGTCGACCGACAGCTAGCAATCAGCCCCAGCATTTT. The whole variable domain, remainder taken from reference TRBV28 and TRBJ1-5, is DVKVTQSSRYLVKRTGEKVFLECVQDMDHENMFWYRQDPGLGLRLIYFSYDVKMKEKGDIPEGYSVSREKKERFSLILESASTNQTSMYLCASSRPTASNQPQHFGDGTRLSIL.

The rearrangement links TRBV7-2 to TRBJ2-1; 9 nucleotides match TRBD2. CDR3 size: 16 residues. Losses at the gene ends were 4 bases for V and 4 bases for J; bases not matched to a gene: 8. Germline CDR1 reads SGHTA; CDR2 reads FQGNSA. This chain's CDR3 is CASSSLAGGAYNEQFF. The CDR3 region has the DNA TGTGCCAGCAGCTCGCTGGCGGGGGGGGCTTACAATGAGCAGTTCTTC.

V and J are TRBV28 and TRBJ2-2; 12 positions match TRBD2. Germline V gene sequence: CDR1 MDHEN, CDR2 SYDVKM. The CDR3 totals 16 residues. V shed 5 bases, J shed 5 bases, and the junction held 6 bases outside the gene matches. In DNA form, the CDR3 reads TGTGCCAGCAGTGCGACTAGCGGGAGCGGGACCGGGGAGCTGTTTTTT. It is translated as CASSATSGSGTGELFF.

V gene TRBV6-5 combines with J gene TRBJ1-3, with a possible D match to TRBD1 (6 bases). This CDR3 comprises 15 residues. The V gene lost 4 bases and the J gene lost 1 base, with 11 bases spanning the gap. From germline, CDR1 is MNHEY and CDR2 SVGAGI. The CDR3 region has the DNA TGTGCCAGCAGTTTCAGGGGCACGTCTGGAAACACCATATATTTT. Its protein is CASSFRGTSGNTIYF.

Written as DNA, the CDR3 is TGTGCCAGCAGTGTCGGACTAGCGGGAGGCCTAAGCTCCTACGAGCAGTACTTC. This translates into CASSVGLAGGLSSYEQYF. The chain recombines TRBV2 with TRBJ2-7; TRBD2 matches 14 bases. Trimming removed 4 bases from V and 0 bases from J; junction bases left unmatched: 8. This CDR3 spans 18 amino acids. Germline lookup yields CDR1 SNHLY and CDR2 FYNNEI.

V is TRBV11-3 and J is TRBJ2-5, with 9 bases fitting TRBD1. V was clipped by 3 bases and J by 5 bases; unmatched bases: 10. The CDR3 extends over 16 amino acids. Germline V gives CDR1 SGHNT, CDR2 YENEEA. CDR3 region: CASSLTWDRDEETQYF. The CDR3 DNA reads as TGTGCCAGCAGCTTGACGTGGGACAGGGACGAGGAGACCCAGTACTTC.

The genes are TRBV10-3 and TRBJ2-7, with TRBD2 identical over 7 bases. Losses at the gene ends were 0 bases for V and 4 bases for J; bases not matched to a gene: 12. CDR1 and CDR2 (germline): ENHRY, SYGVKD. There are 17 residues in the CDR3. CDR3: CAISESRLKRDRYEQYF. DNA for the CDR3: TGTGCCATCAGTGAGTCGAGGCTGAAGCGGGACCGTTACGAGCAGTACTTC.

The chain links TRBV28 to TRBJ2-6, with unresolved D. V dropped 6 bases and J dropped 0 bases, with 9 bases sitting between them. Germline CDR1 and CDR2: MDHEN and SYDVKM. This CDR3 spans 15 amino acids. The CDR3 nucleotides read TGTGCCAGCAGCCCCCCCCGCTCTGGGGCCAACGTCCTGACTTTC. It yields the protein CASSPPRSGANVLTF.

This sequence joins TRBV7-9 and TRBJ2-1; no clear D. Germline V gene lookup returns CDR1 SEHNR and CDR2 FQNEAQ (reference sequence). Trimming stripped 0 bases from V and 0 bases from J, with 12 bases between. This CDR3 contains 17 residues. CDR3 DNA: TGTGCCAGCAGCTTAGCTGGTGGGCCTTACTCCTACAATGAGCAGTTCTTC. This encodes CASSLAGGPYSYNEQFF.

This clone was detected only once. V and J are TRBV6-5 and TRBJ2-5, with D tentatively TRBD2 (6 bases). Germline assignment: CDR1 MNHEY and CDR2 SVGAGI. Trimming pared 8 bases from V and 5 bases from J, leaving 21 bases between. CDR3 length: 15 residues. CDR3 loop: CASLGWGRNGETQYF. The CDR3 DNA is TGTGCCAGCCTCGGGTGGGGGAGGAACGGTGAGACCCAGTACTTC.

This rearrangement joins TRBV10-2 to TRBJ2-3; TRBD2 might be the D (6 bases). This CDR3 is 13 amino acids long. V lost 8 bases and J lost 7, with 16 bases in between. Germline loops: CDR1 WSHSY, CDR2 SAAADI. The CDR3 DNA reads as TGCGCCAGCGGTGTTGGGACTTCTCATACGCAGTATTTT. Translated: CASGVGTSHTQYF.

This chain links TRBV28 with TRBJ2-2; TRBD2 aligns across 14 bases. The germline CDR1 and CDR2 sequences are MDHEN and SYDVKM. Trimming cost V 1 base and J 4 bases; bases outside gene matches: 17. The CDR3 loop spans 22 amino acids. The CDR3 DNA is TGTGCCAGCAGTTTATTCAATCTACAGGGACTAGCGGGAGTGGGGGTCACCGGGGAGCTGTTTTTT. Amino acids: CASSLFNLQGLAGVGVTGELFF.

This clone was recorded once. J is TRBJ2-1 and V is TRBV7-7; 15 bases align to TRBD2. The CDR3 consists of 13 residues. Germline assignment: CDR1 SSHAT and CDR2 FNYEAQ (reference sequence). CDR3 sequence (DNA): TGTGCTAGACGGGGACTAGCGGGAGGTGAGCAGTTCTTC. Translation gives CARRGLAGGEQFF. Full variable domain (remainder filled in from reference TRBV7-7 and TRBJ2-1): GAGVSQSPRYKVTKRGQDVTLRCDPISSHATLYWYQQALGQGPEFLTYFNYEAQPDKSGLPSDRFSAERPEGSISTLTIQRTEQRDSAMYRCARRGLAGGEQFFGPGTRLTVL.

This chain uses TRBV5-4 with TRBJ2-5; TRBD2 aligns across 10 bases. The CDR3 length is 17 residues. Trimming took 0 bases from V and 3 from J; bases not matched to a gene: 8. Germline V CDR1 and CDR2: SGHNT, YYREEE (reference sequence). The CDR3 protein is CASSLAGSGRLKETQYF. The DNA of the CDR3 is TGTGCCAGCAGCTTGGCGGGTAGCGGGAGGTTAAAAGAGACCCAGTACTTC.

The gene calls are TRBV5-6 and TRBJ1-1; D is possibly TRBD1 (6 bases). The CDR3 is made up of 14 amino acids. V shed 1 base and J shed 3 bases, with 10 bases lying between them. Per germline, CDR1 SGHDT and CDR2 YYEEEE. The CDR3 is CASSLRTADTEAFF. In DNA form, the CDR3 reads TGTGCCAGCAGCTTGAGGACAGCGGACACTGAAGCTTTCTTT.

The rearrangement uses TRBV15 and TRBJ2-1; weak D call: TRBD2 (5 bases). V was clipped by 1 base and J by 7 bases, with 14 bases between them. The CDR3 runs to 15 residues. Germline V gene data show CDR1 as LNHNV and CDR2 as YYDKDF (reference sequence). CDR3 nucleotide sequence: TGTGCCACCAGCAGAGTCTTGGACTCCATGAATGAGCAGTTCTTC. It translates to CATSRVLDSMNEQFF.

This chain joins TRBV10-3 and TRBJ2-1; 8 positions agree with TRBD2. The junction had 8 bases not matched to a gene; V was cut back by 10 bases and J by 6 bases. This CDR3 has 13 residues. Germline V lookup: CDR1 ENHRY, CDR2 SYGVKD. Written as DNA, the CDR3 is TGTGCCAGCGAGCGGGAGTTTGGCAATGAGCAGTTCTTC. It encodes CASEREFGNEQFF.

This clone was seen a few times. This chain's CDR3 is CASSQDRGQGADTQYF. The CDR3, as DNA: TGCGCCAGCAGCCAAGATAGGGGACAGGGTGCAGATACGCAGTATTTT. The chain joins TRBV4-3 to TRBJ2-3; 9 bases match TRBD1. Trimming cost V 0 bases and J 4 bases; bases outside gene matches: 5. Germline assignment: CDR1 LGHNA and CDR2 YSLEER. This CDR3 region has 16 residues.

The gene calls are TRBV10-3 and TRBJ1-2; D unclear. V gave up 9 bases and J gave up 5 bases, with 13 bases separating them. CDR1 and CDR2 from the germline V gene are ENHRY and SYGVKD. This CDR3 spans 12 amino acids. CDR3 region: CAIADGRYGYTF. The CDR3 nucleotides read TGTGCCATAGCGGACGGTCGGTATGGCTACACCTTC.